This T cell receptor (beta chain) was sequenced in a study of cytomegalovirus exposure and HLA in healthy donors. Study observations and caveats: The study put under 200 TCR beta chains on its list as cytomegalovirus-associated. Later analysis showed most CMV-associated TCR beta chains appearing HLA-restricted.

This clone was seen only once. What it binds is unknown. Trimming removed 3 bases from V and 3 bases from J, with 9 bases in between. Germline values: CDR1 MNHEY, CDR2 SMNVEV (reference sequence). CDR3 size: 14 residues. PCR was performed using 60 Vbeta and 13 Jbeta primers. Using immunoSEQ multiplex PCR, the repertoire was profiled, and TCRdb retains in-frame clones only, with some absent. The sample lists under 150,000 clones, approximately 80% occurring once. The rearrangement uses TRBV27 and TRBJ1-5; possibly TRBD1 for D (5 bases). The source of this sequence is a young woman in good health and CMV-seronegative. The sequencing input was PBMCs. The chain's CDR3 is CASSFGGDNQPQHF. The CDR3 DNA reads TGTGCCAGCAGTTTCGGGGGGGACAATCAGCCCCAGCATTTT.